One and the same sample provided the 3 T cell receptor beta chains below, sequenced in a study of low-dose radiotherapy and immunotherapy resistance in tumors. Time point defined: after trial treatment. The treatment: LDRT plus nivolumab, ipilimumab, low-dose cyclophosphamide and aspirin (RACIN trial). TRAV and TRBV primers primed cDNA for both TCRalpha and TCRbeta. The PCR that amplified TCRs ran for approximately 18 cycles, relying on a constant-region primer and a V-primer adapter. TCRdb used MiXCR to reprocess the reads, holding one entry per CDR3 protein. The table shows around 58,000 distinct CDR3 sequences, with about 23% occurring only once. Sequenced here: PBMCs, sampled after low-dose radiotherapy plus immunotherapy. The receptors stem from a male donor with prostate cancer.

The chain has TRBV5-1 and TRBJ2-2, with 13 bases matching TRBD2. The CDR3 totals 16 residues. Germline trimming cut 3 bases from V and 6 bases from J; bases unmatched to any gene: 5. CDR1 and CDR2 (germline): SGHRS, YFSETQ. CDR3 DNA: TGCGCCAGCAGCTCACTAGCGGGGGGGCCTGCCGGGGAGCTGTTTTTT. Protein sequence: CASSSLAGGPAGELFF.

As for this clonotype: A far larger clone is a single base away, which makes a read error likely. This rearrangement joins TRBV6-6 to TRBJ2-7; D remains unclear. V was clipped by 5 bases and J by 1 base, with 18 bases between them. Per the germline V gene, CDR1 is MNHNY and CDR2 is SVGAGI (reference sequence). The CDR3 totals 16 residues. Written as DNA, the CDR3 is TGTGCCAGCAGTCGGGTACCCTTTGGCTCTTCCTACGAGCAGTACTTC. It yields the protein CASSRVPFGSSYEQYF.

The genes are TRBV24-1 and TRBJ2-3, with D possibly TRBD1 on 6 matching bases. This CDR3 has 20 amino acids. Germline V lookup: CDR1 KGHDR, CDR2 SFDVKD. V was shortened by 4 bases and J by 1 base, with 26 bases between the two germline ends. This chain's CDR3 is CATSDTTGADPQPGTDTQYF. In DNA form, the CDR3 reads TGTGCCACCAGTGACACGACAGGCGCCGACCCCCAACCTGGCACAGATACGCAGTATTTT.